This TCR beta chain was recovered during a study of blood T cell repertoires in COVID-19. Study as a whole: Sites in the United States, Italy and Spain provided acute and convalescent COVID-19 samples. T cells, B-cell-depleted T cells, or PBMCs supplied cDNA or gDNA.

V was trimmed by 3 bases and J by 6 bases, leaving 14 bases between them. This CDR3 spans 14 amino acids. Germline CDR1 and CDR2: SNHLY and FYNNEI. Authors' analysis steps: Reference gene primer amplification gave estimated nucleated cell counts. Method: immunoSEQ multiplex PCR; TCRdb's copy keeps in-frame clones and lacks some. That table is the source of V, J and clone size, and D and trimming were worked out from the DNA. The table has over 600,000 clones, 85% to 90% seen once; the top ten hold about 0.24%. The receptor was derived from a woman between 18 and 29 years old with acute or convalescent COVID-19. This chain links TRBV2 with TRBJ1-2, with D tentatively TRBD1 (5 bases). The sequencing input was peripheral blood. The CDR3 sequence is CASSEIWGEDGYTF. The CDR3 coding sequence is TGTGCCAGCAGTGAGATTTGGGGGGAAGATGGCTACACCTTC.